A selection of T cell receptor beta chains follows, all from one sample in a study of blood T cell repertoires in COVID-19. Repertoires were generated with immunoSEQ multiplex PCR, while TCRdb's copy carries only in-frame clones and drops some. The data hold under 250,000 clones, with 85% to 90% observed a single time. The sequencing input was peripheral blood. The receptors were gathered from an older woman with acute or convalescent COVID-19. The CDR3 runs from the conserved cysteine through the conserved F or W. Each record gives: J gene, D gene, V gene, clone size, CDR3 protein, CDR3 DNA. D genes are given only for firm matches. Not every row has a clone size; where given, it reads once, few, many or a size class.

>TRBJ1-5|-|TRBV2|-
CASGEEQANQPQHF
TGTGCCAGCGGCGAGGAACAGGCTAATCAGCCCCAGCATTTT
>TRBJ2-1|TRBD1|TRBV28|-
CASSSPGDREGNEQFF
TGTGCCAGCAGCTCACCCGGGGACAGGGAGGGGAATGAGCAGTTCTTC
>TRBJ1-1|-|TRBV20-1|few
CSATLGIEAFF
TGCAGTGCTACCCTAGGCATTGAAGCTTTCTTT
>TRBJ1-2|-|TRBV5-1|-
CASSLGQGFDYTF
TGCGCCAGCAGCTTGGGGCAGGGCTTTGACTACACCTTC
>TRBJ2-5|TRBD2|TRBV19|-
CASTPGLAVGETQYF
TGTGCCAGTACCCCGGGACTAGCGGTAGGGGAGACCCAGTACTTC
>TRBJ2-5|TRBD2|TRBV5-1|-
CASSLGGVSGGQETQYF
TGCGCCAGCAGCTTGGGGGGGGTTAGCGGGGGACAAGAGACCCAGTACTTC
>TRBJ2-7|TRBD1|TRBV11-2|-
CASSPSDRGYYEQYF
TGTGCCAGCAGCCCCTCGGACAGGGGGTACTACGAGCAGTACTTC
>TRBJ2-3|-|TRBV6-5|-
CASSPADTQYF
TGTGCCAGCAGCCCCGCAGATACGCAGTATTTT
>TRBJ2-5|TRBD1|TRBV11-2|once
CASSRSGTAQTQYF
TGTGCCAGCAGCAGATCGGGGACAGCCCAGACCCAGTACTTC
>TRBJ2-3|TRBD2|TRBV4-1|-
CASSQGRASGRTDTQYF
TGCGCCAGCAGCCAAGGGAGAGCTAGCGGGAGAACAGATACGCAGTATTTT
>TRBJ2-7|-|TRBV27|-
CASSLTGLTNKQYF
TGTGCCAGCAGTTTGACGGGATTGACCAACAAGCAGTACTTC
>TRBJ1-5|-|TRBV6-1|-
CASSDDSHQPQHF
TGTGCCAGCAGTGACGACTCCCATCAGCCCCAGCATTTT
>TRBJ2-3|-|TRBV4-3|-
CASSAALWAGSTDTQYF
TGCGCCAGCTCCGCCGCGTTGTGGGCGGGAAGCACAGATACGCAGTATTTT
>TRBJ2-3|TRBD2|TRBV7-7|-
CASSLQMRGVGTDTQYF
TGTGCTAGCAGCTTACAAATGCGGGGGGTAGGAACAGATACGCAGTATTTT
>TRBJ2-3|TRBD2|TRBV2|-
CASSGTSGGAPADTQYF
TGTGCCAGCAGCGGGACTAGCGGGGGGGCCCCCGCAGATACGCAGTATTTT
>TRBJ2-1|-|TRBV29-1|-
CSVWASASSYNEQFF
TGCAGCGTTTGGGCTAGCGCTAGCTCCTACAATGAGCAGTTCTTC
>TRBJ2-5|-|TRBV9|-
CASSGTFGTQYF
TGTGCCAGCAGCGGAACTTTCGGGACCCAGTACTTC
>TRBJ1-6|TRBD1|TRBV9|-
CASSVGGQVSSPLHF
TGTGCCAGCAGCGTAGGGGGACAGGTATCCTCACCCCTCCACTTT
>TRBJ2-7|TRBD1|TRBV2|once
CAASRDRAYEQYF
TGTGCCGCCTCCCGGGACAGGGCCTACGAGCAGTACTTC
>TRBJ2-7|-|TRBV6-5|-
CASRRDSTSYEQYF
TGTGCCAGCAGGCGGGACTCCACCTCCTACGAGCAGTACTTC
>TRBJ1-3|TRBD1|TRBV6-5|-
CASIDRGSGNTIYF
TGTGCCAGCATCGACAGGGGGTCTGGAAACACCATATATTTT
>TRBJ2-3|TRBD2|TRBV28|-
CASSIPVGTSGTGTQYF
TGTGCCAGCAGTATTCCCGTGGGGACTAGCGGGACGGGTACGCAGTATTTT
>TRBJ2-5|TRBD1|TRBV24-1|-
CATGPRDRYQETQYF
TGTGCCACCGGACCCCGGGACAGGTACCAAGAGACCCAGTACTTC
>TRBJ1-4|TRBD1|TRBV2|-
CASSGQGLNEKLFF
TGTGCCAGCAGCGGACAGGGGCTGAATGAAAAACTGTTTTTT
>TRBJ1-1|TRBD1|TRBV6-5|once
CASRVDRGLGEAFF
TGTGCCAGCAGGGTAGACAGGGGGCTGGGTGAAGCTTTCTTT
>TRBJ2-3|-|TRBV7-6|-
CASSPYLGDTQYF
TGTGCCAGCAGCCCGTATCTAGGAGATACGCAGTATTTT
>TRBJ2-1|-|TRBV5-1|-
CASALGGLDNEQFF
TGCGCCAGCGCCCTGGGGGGTCTAGACAATGAGCAGTTCTTC
>TRBJ2-7|TRBD1|TRBV25-1|-
CASSEPGQSYEQYF
TGTGCCAGCAGTGAACCGGGACAGTCCTACGAGCAGTACTTC
>TRBJ2-7|-|TRBV9|-
CASSVGTGLYEQYF
TGTGCCAGCAGCGTAGGCACAGGGTTATACGAGCAGTACTTC
>TRBJ2-1|-|TRBV12-5|-
CASGLQGSSYNEQFF
TGTGCTAGTGGTTTGCAGGGAAGCTCCTACAATGAGCAGTTCTTC
>TRBJ1-2|TRBD1|TRBV19|-
CASSMDRGSTYGYTF
TGTGCCAGTAGTATGGACAGGGGCTCGACCTATGGCTACACCTTC
>TRBJ1-5|TRBD1|TRBV9|-
CASSETGLRNQPQHF
TGTGCCAGCAGCGAGACAGGGCTCCGCAATCAGCCCCAGCATTTT
>TRBJ2-5|TRBD1|TRBV18|-
CASSPTGAKETQYF
TGTGCCAGCTCCCCGACAGGGGCTAAAGAGACCCAGTACTTC
>TRBJ1-2|TRBD1|TRBV28|-
CASSLPTGEGYYGYTF
TGTGCCAGCAGTCTCCCGACAGGGGAAGGGTACTATGGCTACACCTTC
>TRBJ1-6|-|TRBV6-5|-
CASRKSSYNSPLHF
TGTGCCAGCAGAAAGAGCTCCTATAATTCACCCCTCCACTTT
>TRBJ1-2|TRBD1|TRBV14|few
CASSPDRADVGGYTF
TGTGCCAGCAGCCCCGACAGGGCTGACGTCGGTGGCTACACCTTC
>TRBJ1-1|TRBD1|TRBV29-1|-
CSVTGGTEAFF
TGCAGCGTTACAGGGGGCACTGAAGCTTTCTTT
>TRBJ2-7|TRBD2|TRBV19|-
CASSRPGSGRNEQYF
TGTGCCAGTAGCCGACCGGGCAGCGGGAGGAACGAGCAGTACTTC
>TRBJ2-7|TRBD1|TRBV11-1|-
CASSLARGPRYEQYF
TGTGCCAGCAGCTTAGCTAGGGGGCCGCGCTACGAGCAGTACTTC
>TRBJ2-3|TRBD1|TRBV6-5|-
CASRYRRGQEDTQYF
TGTGCCAGCAGGTACCGCAGGGGGCAAGAAGATACGCAGTATTTT
>TRBJ2-2|TRBD2|TRBV6-2/TRBV6-3|-
CASSYSLGTRAGELFF
TGTGCCAGCAGTTACTCGTTGGGGACTAGAGCCGGGGAGCTGTTTTTT
>TRBJ2-2|-|TRBV24-1|-
CATSPTGGEGTGELFF
TGTGCCACCAGTCCTACGGGGGGCGAAGGCACCGGGGAGCTGTTTTTT
>TRBJ2-2|-|TRBV19|-
CASSGQTNTGELFF
TGTGCCAGTAGTGGGCAGACGAACACCGGGGAGCTGTTTTTT
>TRBJ2-7|TRBD2|TRBV9|-
CASSAGTSVTYEQYF
TGTGCCAGCAGCGCGGGGACTAGCGTTACCTACGAGCAGTACTTC
>TRBJ2-3|TRBD2|TRBV28|-
CASSLRDGRATDTQYF
TGTGCCAGCAGTTTACGGGACGGGAGGGCAACAGATACGCAGTATTTT
>TRBJ1-3|-|TRBV19|-
CASITPGTGNTIYF
TGTGCCAGTATCACCCCGGGGACTGGAAACACCATATATTTT
>TRBJ1-6|-|TRBV29-1|-
CSVEVWRGSPLHF
TGCAGCGTTGAAGTTTGGAGGGGTTCACCCCTCCACTTT
>TRBJ1-5|-|TRBV19|-
CASSIGPDTNQPQHF
TGTGCCAGTAGTATAGGCCCAGATACCAATCAGCCCCAGCATTTT
>TRBJ1-2|-|TRBV27|-
CASSLDRTNYGYTF
TGTGCCAGCAGTTTAGACAGAACTAACTATGGCTACACCTTC
>TRBJ2-2|-|TRBV18|-
CASSPDLSAGELFF
TGTGCCAGCTCACCGGACCTTAGCGCCGGGGAGCTGTTTTTT
>TRBJ1-6|-|TRBV3-1/TRBV3-2|-
CASSRASGGDSPLHF
TGTGCCAGCAGCCGAGCTTCGGGAGGAGATTCACCCCTCCACTTT
>TRBJ1-2|-|TRBV28|-
CASSSMGGGVNYGYTF
TGTGCCAGCAGTTCTATGGGGGGAGGGGTTAACTATGGCTACACCTTC
>TRBJ1-6|-|TRBV6-5|-
CASSYRQINSPLHF
TGTGCCAGCAGTTACAGACAGATTAATTCACCCCTCCACTTT
>TRBJ2-3|-|TRBV9|-
CASSDTRDTQYF
TGTGCCAGCAGCGACACTAGGGATACGCAGTATTTT
>TRBJ1-5|-|TRBV27|few
CASSSGFNQPQHF
TGTGCCAGCAGTTCAGGGTTCAATCAGCCCCAGCATTTT